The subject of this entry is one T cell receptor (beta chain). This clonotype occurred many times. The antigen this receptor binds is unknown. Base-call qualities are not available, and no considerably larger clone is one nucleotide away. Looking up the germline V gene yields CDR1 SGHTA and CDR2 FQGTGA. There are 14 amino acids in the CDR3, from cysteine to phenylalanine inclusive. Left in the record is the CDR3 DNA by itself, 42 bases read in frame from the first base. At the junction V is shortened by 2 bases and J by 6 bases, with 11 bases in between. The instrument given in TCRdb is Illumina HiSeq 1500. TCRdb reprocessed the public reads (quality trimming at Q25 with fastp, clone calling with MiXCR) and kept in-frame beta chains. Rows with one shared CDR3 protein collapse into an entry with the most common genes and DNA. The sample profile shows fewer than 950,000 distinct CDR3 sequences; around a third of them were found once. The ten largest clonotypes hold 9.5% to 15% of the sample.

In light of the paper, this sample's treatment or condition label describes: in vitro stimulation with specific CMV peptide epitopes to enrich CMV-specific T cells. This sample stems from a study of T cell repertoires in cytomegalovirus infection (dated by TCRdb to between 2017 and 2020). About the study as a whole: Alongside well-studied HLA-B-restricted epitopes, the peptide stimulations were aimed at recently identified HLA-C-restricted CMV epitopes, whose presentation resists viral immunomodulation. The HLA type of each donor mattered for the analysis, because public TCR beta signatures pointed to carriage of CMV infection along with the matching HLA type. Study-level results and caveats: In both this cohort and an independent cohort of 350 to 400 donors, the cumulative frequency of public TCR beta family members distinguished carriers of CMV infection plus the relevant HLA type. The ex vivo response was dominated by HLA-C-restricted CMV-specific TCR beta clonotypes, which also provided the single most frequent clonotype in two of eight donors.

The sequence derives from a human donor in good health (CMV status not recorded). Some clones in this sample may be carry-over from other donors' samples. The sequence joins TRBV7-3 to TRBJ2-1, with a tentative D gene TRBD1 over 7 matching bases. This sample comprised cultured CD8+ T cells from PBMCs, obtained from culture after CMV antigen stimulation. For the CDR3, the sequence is CASSLGGGGNEQFF. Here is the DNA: TGTGCCAGCAGCTTAGGAGGGGGCGGCAATGAGCAGTTCTTC.